This T cell receptor beta chain was observed in a study of blood T cell repertoires in COVID-19. At the level of the study: Samples taken during acute and convalescent COVID-19 were collected in the United States, Italy and Spain. PBMCs, B-cell-depleted T cells, or T cells were the source of the cDNA or gDNA that made up the material.

Germline V gene data show CDR1 as SGHRS and CDR2 as YFSETQ. Trimming at V came to 1 base and at J to 7 bases, leaving 5 bases not matched to a gene. This CDR3 has 14 residues. Per the original methods: Reference gene primer amplification in the assay estimated nucleated cell counts. The protocol was immunoSEQ multiplex PCR, while the TCRdb copy is restricted to in-frame clones and leaves out a portion. The DNA was the basis for D and trimming; V, J and clone size are from that table. The sample lists about 70,000 clones, over 85% occurring once. The sequence came from a human donor in a cohort sampled during active COVID-19. The material sequenced was peripheral blood. The V and J genes are TRBV5-1 and TRBJ1-5; 7 nucleotides agree with TRBD1. This CDR3 is CASSLRGPGQPQHF. DNA of the CDR3: TGCGCCAGCAGCTTGAGGGGGCCGGGGCAGCCCCAGCATTTT.